The 4 T cell receptor beta chains below all came from one sample that was sequenced in a study of T cell responses to AZD1222 COVID-19 vaccine. Sequencing used immunoSEQ multiplex PCR; TCRdb keeps in-frame clones, though not all of them. This repertoire shows about 120,000 clones, approximately 83% found once; its top ten account for about 4%. Here the sequenced sample was peripheral blood, taken on day 0 of MenACWY control vaccination. These receptors were obtained from an adult in good health.

This sequence joins TRBV7-2 and TRBJ2-5, with 8 bases identical to TRBD1. There are 14 residues in the CDR3. J gave up 5 bases and V 4 bases, and 6 bases lay outside the gene matches. Germline V gene lookup returns CDR1 SGHTA and CDR2 FQGNSA. In DNA form, the CDR3 reads TGTGCCAGCAGCTCGAGACAGGGGTGGGAGACCCAGTACTTC. It yields the protein CASSSRQGWETQYF.

The V call is TRBV28, the J call TRBJ2-5; TRBD2 matches at 15 bases. This CDR3 has 19 amino acids. With 4 bases clipped from V and 4 bases from J, the junction kept 13 bases outside the gene matches. The germline gives CDR1 MDHEN, CDR2 SYDVKM. The CDR3 protein is CASSYGTSGGPGLGETQYF. The CDR3, as DNA: TGTGCCAGCAGTTACGGGACTAGCGGGGGGCCGGGGTTGGGAGAGACCCAGTACTTC.

The J gene is TRBJ2-3, the V gene TRBV4-1; 8 bases fit TRBD1. Per the germline V gene, CDR1 is MGHRA and CDR2 is YSYEKL. Unmatched junction bases numbered 4, after V lost 3 bases and J lost 2 bases. CDR3 length: 15 amino acids. The CDR3 bases are TGCGCCAGCAGCCAGAGCAGGGGGCTCACAGATACGCAGTATTTT. As protein: CASSQSRGLTDTQYF.

The chain uses TRBV5-5 and TRBJ1-1, with a weak D call TRBD1 (5 bases). The CDR3 has 17 amino acids. V shed 4 bases and J shed 1 base, with 20 bases lying between them. The germline V gene has CDR1 SGHKS and CDR2 YYEKEE (reference sequence). The CDR3 region has the DNA TGTGCCAGCAGCCCGAGGGGTCGCACCTCCACGAACACTGAAGCTTTCTTT. The encoded protein is CASSPRGRTSTNTEAFF. The complete variable domain, with remaining parts taken from reference TRBV5-5 and TRBJ1-1, reads DAGVTQSPTHLIKTRGQQVTLRCSPISGHKSVSWYQQVLGQGPQFIFQYYEKEERGRGNFPDRFSARQFPNYSSELNVNALLLGDSALYLCASSPRGRTSTNTEAFFGQGTRLTVV.